This TCR beta chain was found in a study of T-cell reconstitution after alpha-beta-depleted transplantation in children. General study points: Among T cells one year after transplant, newly produced cells accounted for most counts and diversity. Some patients owed their high day-60 TCRbeta diversity to surviving recipient T cells and thymic progenitors.

This clonotype was observed a few times. The antigen remains undetermined. Germline values: CDR1 SGHRS, CDR2 YFSETQ. This CDR3 is 15 amino acids long. V gave up 4 bases and J gave up 5 bases; unmatched junction bases: 6. Construction of the TCRbeta library involved unique molecular identifiers. Each CDR3 protein is one row after TCRdb ran MiXCR on the PCR reads. This table holds about 980,000 distinct CDR3 sequences, around 30% found once. The receptor was derived from a boy in the first two years of life who had a stem cell transplant for SCID, so the T cells may come from the graft donor. The chain employs TRBV5-1 and TRBJ1-1; 12 bases match TRBD1. The specimen comprised PBMCs, mostly from graft donor cells, sampled 360 days after TCRalphabeta/CD19-depleted stem cell transplant. The DNA for the CDR3 is TGCGCCAGCAGCGGGACAGGGGGCCTGAGAACTGAAGCTTTCTTT. It is translated as CASSGTGGLRTEAFF.